What follows are 20 T cell receptor beta chains derived from one specimen sequenced in a study of T-cell memory formation after mild COVID-19. In TCRdb, the 5' RACE reads were re-called with MiXCR into one record per CDR3 protein. The sample shows roughly 350,000 distinct CDR3 sequences, around 21% of them seen only once. Sequencing was performed on PBMCs or a T cell subset sorted from them (not recorded which). The receptors come from an adult woman who had mild COVID-19 (a few samples of this study predate the infection). Cell type and time point are not known.

This clonotype was picked up a small number of times. J is TRBJ2-5 and V is TRBV7-8, with D hard to call. The CDR3 is made up of 13 amino acids. V lost 1 base and J lost 5, with 8 bases in between. Germline V gene data show CDR1 as SGHVS and CDR2 as FQNEAQ. The CDR3 loop is CASSLDGLETQYF. The DNA of the CDR3 is TGTGCCAGCAGCTTAGATGGTCTTGAGACCCAGTACTTC.

This clonotype was found a few times. The CDR3 loop reads CSARVASPKEVKAEAFF. CDR3 bases: TGCAGTGCTAGAGTCGCTAGTCCAAAGGAAGTAAAGGCTGAAGCTTTCTTT. The V call is TRBV20-1, the J call TRBJ1-1; D remains unclear. V was trimmed by 1 base and J by 6 bases, leaving 24 bases between them. The CDR3 is made up of 17 amino acids. Germline CDR1 and CDR2: DFQATT and SNEGSKA (reference sequence).

The V and J genes are TRBV12-3 or TRBV12-4 and TRBJ2-7, with 9 bases that match TRBD2. The CDR3 consists of 17 residues. The ends lost 5 bases at V and 3 bases at J; junction bases unmatched: 14. The CDR3, as DNA: TGTGCCAGCAGTGCACCCCGAGGACTAGCGACGTACTACGAGCAGTACTTC. It is translated as CASSAPRGLATYYEQYF.

The chain joins TRBV11-3 to TRBJ2-2; 7 bases are a match to TRBD1. Germline V gene sequence: CDR1 SGHNT, CDR2 YENEEA. The CDR3 is 16 amino acids. J lost 0 bases, V lost 5 bases, and 6 bases had no gene match. The DNA for the CDR3 is TGTGCCAGCAGCCCAACCGGGACAGCGAACACCGGGGAGCTGTTTTTT. The encoded protein is CASSPTGTANTGELFF.

The chain is built from TRBV20-1 and TRBJ2-1, with 7 positions matching TRBD1. V was clipped by 6 bases and J by 8 bases; unmatched bases: 10. Looked up from germline, CDR1 is DFQATT and CDR2 is SNEGSKA (reference sequence). CDR3 length: 13 residues. The CDR3 is CSAPDRVRDEQFF. The DNA for the CDR3 is TGCAGTGCCCCAGACAGGGTCAGGGATGAGCAGTTCTTC.

V is TRBV6-5 and J is TRBJ1-2, with D uncertain. This CDR3 contains 13 residues. V was cut by 4 bases and J by 2 bases, with 8 bases left in between. Germline values: CDR1 MNHEY, CDR2 SVGAGI. CDR3 DNA sequence: TGTGCCAGCAGTTCCGCTCGGAACTATGGCTACACCTTC. Translation gives CASSSARNYGYTF.

CDR3 loop: CASKPGQMNTEAFF. The CDR3 DNA reads TGTGCCAGTAAGCCGGGACAGATGAACACTGAAGCTTTCTTT. V usage is TRBV19 and J usage is TRBJ1-1, with TRBD1 matching 7 bases. Trimming took 7 bases from V and 0 from J; bases not matched to a gene: 5. Germline lookup yields CDR1 LNHDA and CDR2 SQIVND (reference sequence). This CDR3 has 14 residues.

This clonotype was counted at least ten times. V is TRBV7-8 and J is TRBJ2-3; D is uncertain. The V gene lost 4 bases and the J gene lost 3 bases, with 5 bases spanning the gap. The CDR3 covers 12 residues. Germline-derived CDR1 and CDR2 are SGHVS and FQNEAQ. CDR3 region: CASSSGTDTQYF. CDR3 in DNA: TGTGCCAGCAGCTCTGGGACAGATACGCAGTATTTT.

This rearrangement joins TRBV5-1 to TRBJ1-1; 8 bases fit TRBD1. The CDR3 length is 15 residues. The J segment lost 1 base and the V segment lost 4 bases, leaving 6 bases of the junction unmatched. Germline lookup yields CDR1 SGHRS and CDR2 YFSETQ. The CDR3 is CASSTGTGPNTEAFF. DNA of the CDR3: TGCGCCAGCAGCACAGGGACAGGCCCGAACACTGAAGCTTTCTTT. Based on the CDR3 plus reference TRBV5-1 and TRBJ1-1, the full variable domain is KAGVTQTPRYLIKTRGQQVTLSCSPISGHRSVSWYQQTPGQGLQFLFEYFSETQRNKGNFPGRFSGRQFSNSRSEMNVSTLELGDSALYLCASSTGTGPNTEAFFGQGTRLTVV.

V is TRBV2 and J is TRBJ2-7, with 10 bases identical to TRBD1. CDR1 and CDR2 (germline): SNHLY, FYNNEI. The CDR3 is made up of 13 amino acids. Trimming at V came to 4 bases and at J to 7 bases, leaving 4 bases not matched to a gene. The CDR3 loop reads CASSGDRGREQYF. CDR3 DNA: TGTGCCAGCAGTGGAGACAGGGGGCGTGAGCAGTACTTC. The entire variable domain, with the rest obtained from reference TRBV2 and TRBJ2-7, is as follows: EPEVTQTPSHQVTQMGQEVILRCVPISNHLYFYWYRQILGQKVEFLVSFYNNEISEKSEIFDDQFSVERPDGSNFTLKIRSTKLEDSAMYFCASSGDRGREQYFGPGTRLTVT.

This chain links TRBV29-1 with TRBJ1-2; unclear D gene. The CDR3 is 11 amino acids. Germline loops: CDR1 SQVTM, CDR2 ANQGSEA. The germline V and J ends were trimmed by 4 bases and 2 bases, with 5 bases remaining between them. CDR3 protein: CSVVQNYGYTF. CDR3 DNA: TGCAGCGTTGTACAGAACTATGGCTACACCTTC.

This clonotype was detected only a few times. This chain uses TRBV9 with TRBJ2-5; no reliable D call. CDR1 is SGDLS and CDR2 is YYNGEE in the germline V gene. V dropped 0 bases and J dropped 1 base, with 10 bases sitting between them. The CDR3 runs 15 residues. CDR3 nucleotide sequence: TGTGCCAGCAGCGTAGGAAGCCGAGGCCAAGAGACCCAGTACTTC. It specifies CASSVGSRGQETQYF.

This clonotype has ten or more counts. The gene calls are TRBV5-1 and TRBJ1-1; D is uncertain. The germline CDR1 and CDR2 sequences are SGHRS and YFSETQ. V was pared by 5 bases and J by 2 bases, with 10 bases between. The CDR3 contains 13 residues. CDR3 DNA: TGCGCCAGCAGAGTGGAGACTAACACTGAAGCTTTCTTT. Translated, it gives CASRVETNTEAFF.

This clonotype was seen a handful of times. The chain employs TRBV23-1 and TRBJ1-5; D not certain. TRBV23-1 is sorted into the ORF group, with uncertain function. CDR3 length: 16 amino acids. Trimming removed 3 bases at V and 4 bases at J, with 16 bases between. CDR3 sequence: CASSQSRAVGNQPQHF. The CDR3 DNA follows: TGCGCCAGCAGTCAGTCTCGGGCCGTGGGTAATCAGCCCCAGCATTTT.

This clonotype was observed at least ten times. V and J are TRBV5-1 and TRBJ1-1; 7 positions agree with TRBD1. Germline V gives CDR1 SGHRS, CDR2 YFSETQ. After removal of 4 bases from V and 4 bases from J, the junction contained 13 bases not matched to a gene. This CDR3 is 16 amino acids long. CDR3 loop: CASSRRQGGEGTEAFF. The CDR3 DNA reads as TGCGCCAGCAGCCGTCGACAGGGCGGAGAGGGCACTGAAGCTTTCTTT.

The chain combines TRBV15 with TRBJ2-5; unclear D gene. With 2 bases removed from V and 7 bases from J, the gap between germline ends came to 8 bases. This CDR3 is built from 12 residues. CDR1 is LNHNV and CDR2 is YYDKDF in the germline V gene (reference sequence). The CDR3: CATSRIGWTQYF. In DNA form, the CDR3 reads TGTGCCACCAGCAGAATAGGATGGACCCAGTACTTC.

This clonotype was found a few times. This chain links TRBV6-1 with TRBJ2-1, with 8 bases lining up with TRBD1. Germline lookup yields CDR1 MNHNS and CDR2 SASEGT. This CDR3 comprises 16 residues. After removal of 4 bases from V and 12 bases from J, the junction contained 17 bases not matched to a gene. In DNA, the CDR3 is TGTGCCAGCAGTGTCCTCCGGGACAGGAACCGACTGGGGCAGTTCTTC. It codes for CASSVLRDRNRLGQFF.

This clonotype was observed a few times. The chain links TRBV5-1 to TRBJ2-5, with 7 bases aligning to TRBD1. V shed 3 bases and J 4 bases; nucleotides not matched to a gene: 9. Germline assignment: CDR1 SGHRS and CDR2 YFSETQ. The CDR3 contains 15 residues. This CDR3 reads CASSSGRQGLETQYF. As DNA, the CDR3 is TGCGCCAGCAGCTCGGGGAGACAGGGTTTAGAGACCCAGTACTTC.

This clonotype was found many times. This rearrangement joins TRBV15 to TRBJ2-7, with TRBD1 as a possible D gene (6 bases). CDR1 and CDR2 (germline): LNHNV, YYDKDF (reference sequence). The CDR3 has 15 residues. V lost 2 bases and J lost 3, with 14 bases in between. The DNA of the CDR3 is TGTGCCACCAGCAGATATACAGGGAAAGGCTACGAGCAGTACTTC. Protein sequence: CATSRYTGKGYEQYF.

J is TRBJ1-1 and V is TRBV6-5; D perhaps matches TRBD1 (6 bases). V gave up 6 bases and J gave up 11 bases, with 13 bases separating them. The germline V gene encodes CDR1 MNHEY and CDR2 SVGAGI. CDR3 length: 11 residues. For the CDR3, the DNA is TGTGCCAGCAGACAACAGGGACGTGCTTTCTTT. This translates into CASRQQGRAFF.